This T cell receptor beta chain is drawn from a study of a mutant IDH1 vaccine in newly diagnosed glioma. Study-wide background: The start of vaccination came 4-6 weeks after radiotherapy alone, or with temozolomide cycles. Study results and caveats: Patients showed vaccine-induced immune responses at a rate of 90% to 95%.

Here immunoSEQ multiplex PCR was the method, and the copy in TCRdb shows in-frame clones only, minus some. The data show about 68,000 clones, about four fifths seen once. Trimming removed 5 bases from V and 8 bases from J, with 19 bases in between. Germline V gene data show CDR1 as SEHNR and CDR2 as FQNEAQ (reference sequence). The CDR3 is made up of 15 amino acids. As for time point: week 35, safety follow-up. Vaccinated patients received 300 ug of mutant IDH1 20-mer peptide per dose, with topical imiquimod. Patients carried new grade 3 or 4 IDH1-mutant astrocytomas lacking nuclear ATRX. Regarding this clone: Its matching antigen is unknown.

This specimen was PBMCs, taken from a glioma patient whose treatment included an IDH1 peptide vaccine. This chain joins TRBV7-9 and TRBJ2-1; the D gene is possibly TRBD2 (5 bases). The sequence was collected from a young man with glioma. The CDR3 region is CASSQDSLKLYEQFF. Here the CDR3 DNA reads TGTGCCAGCAGCCAGGACTCCCTAAAATTGTATGAGCAGTTCTTC.